Below, 14 T cell receptor beta chains from the same sample are listed, as sequenced in a study of cytomegalovirus exposure and HLA in healthy donors. Amplification used 60 Vbeta primers and 13 Jbeta primers. Generated by immunoSEQ multiplex PCR, the TCRdb table keeps only in-frame clones and is missing some. This table has 150,000 to 200,000 clones, around 85% appearing once. Sample: PBMCs. All receptors come from a man between 18 and 35 years old in good health and CMV-seronegative.

This clone occurred a few times. CDR3 bases: TGTGCCTGGAGTGCCCTCCCGGGACAGGGGCCTTTCTCTGGAAACACCATATATTTT. Translated, it gives CAWSALPGQGPFSGNTIYF. V is TRBV30 and J is TRBJ1-3; 10 nucleotides match TRBD1. This CDR3 comprises 19 residues. After removal of 1 base from V and 0 bases from J, the junction contained 12 bases not matched to a gene. Germline lookup yields CDR1 GTSNPN and CDR2 SVGIG (reference sequence).

The rearrangement links TRBV29-1 to TRBJ2-1; 14 nucleotides match TRBD2. J gave up 7 bases and V 6 bases, and 8 bases lay outside the gene matches. The CDR3 is 15 residues long. Germline-derived CDR1 and CDR2 are SQVTM and ANQGSEA. In DNA form, the CDR3 reads TGCAGCGTCGGGACTAGCGGGAGAGTGGGGAATGAGCAGTTCTTC. Protein sequence: CSVGTSGRVGNEQFF.

The DNA of the CDR3 is TGTGCCAGCAGTTGGGGGGTAGCGGAGACTTACGAGCAGTACTTC. Translation gives CASSWGVAETYEQYF. The V call is TRBV6-5, the J call TRBJ2-7; possible D gene TRBD2, 6 bases. The CDR3 sequence is 15 residues long. Germline CDR1 reads MNHEY; CDR2 reads SVGAGI. The V end lost 4 bases, the J end lost 4 bases, and 17 bases lay between the germline ends.

The chain is built from TRBV7-8 and TRBJ1-3, with TRBD1 matching 7 bases. CDR1 and CDR2 (germline): SGHVS, FQNEAQ. V was clipped by 4 bases and J by 0 bases; unmatched bases: 6. The CDR3 sequence is 16 residues long. The CDR3 DNA reads TGTGCCAGCAGCTCAGGGACAGACGACTCTGGAAACACCATATATTTT. Its translation is CASSSGTDDSGNTIYF.

The chain links TRBV18 to TRBJ1-1; D is undetermined. The germline V gene encodes CDR1 KGHSH and CDR2 LQKENI. Trimming stripped 3 bases from V and 3 bases from J, with 8 bases between. The CDR3 is 13 residues long. This CDR3 is CASSPTPYTEAFF. For the CDR3, the DNA is TGTGCCAGCTCACCCACACCTTACACTGAAGCTTTCTTT.

J is TRBJ1-5 and V is TRBV7-2; no definite D call. This CDR3 is 13 amino acids long. CDR1 is SGHTA and CDR2 is FQGNSA in the germline V gene. Trimming cost V 5 bases and J 9 bases, with 14 bases left between them. CDR3 nucleotides: TGTGCCAGCAGCGTTTTGTTGGTGAGGCCCCAGCATTTT. Amino acid sequence: CASSVLLVRPQHF.

The J gene is TRBJ2-2, the V gene TRBV6-5; D is unresolved. Per the germline V gene, CDR1 is MNHEY and CDR2 is SVGAGI. The CDR3 consists of 11 residues. Trimming shortened V by 6 bases and J by 4 bases, and 3 bases separated the two germline ends. CDR3 region: CASRRTGELFF. Here the CDR3 DNA reads TGTGCCAGCAGGCGCACCGGGGAGCTGTTTTTT.

This clone was counted between two and nine times. The chain combines TRBV2 with TRBJ1-1; 7 bases agree with TRBD1. There are 15 residues in the CDR3. Germline V gene lookup returns CDR1 SNHLY and CDR2 FYNNEI. V was pared by 10 bases and J by 0 bases, with 11 bases of the junction left unmatched. DNA of the CDR3: TGTGCCACCACAAACGGACAGGTCATGAACACTGAAGCTTTCTTT. Residues: CATTNGQVMNTEAFF. Combining the CDR3 with reference TRBV2 and TRBJ1-1 gives the whole variable domain EPEVTQTPSHQVTQMGQEVILRCVPISNHLYFYWYRQILGQKVEFLVSFYNNEISEKSEIFDDQFSVERPDGSNFTLKIRSTKLEDSAMYFCATTNGQVMNTEAFFGQGTRLTVV.

V gene TRBV9 combines with J gene TRBJ1-2; 9 bases fit TRBD1. This CDR3 contains 18 residues. The germline V gene encodes CDR1 SGDLS and CDR2 YYNGEE. V gave up 0 bases and J gave up 7 bases; unmatched junction bases: 16. The DNA of the CDR3 is TGTGCCAGCAGCGTAGCTTTGGGACAGGGAAGATATAAGGGTGGCTACACCTTC. It specifies CASSVALGQGRYKGGYTF.

J is TRBJ2-3 and V is TRBV11-2; D possibly corresponds to TRBD2 (5 bases). V was shortened by 5 bases and J by 0 bases, with 12 bases between the two germline ends. CDR3 length: 15 amino acids. Per germline, CDR1 SGHAT and CDR2 FQNNGV. The CDR3 sequence is CASSRGVTSTDTQYF. As DNA, the CDR3 is TGTGCCAGCAGCCGGGGTGTCACTAGCACAGATACGCAGTATTTT.

V and J are TRBV27 and TRBJ1-3, with TRBD1 matching over 8 bases. This CDR3 has 15 amino acids. V lost 8 bases to trimming and J lost 3 bases; unmatched junction nucleotides: 9. CDR1 is MNHEY, CDR2 SMNVEV, per germline (reference sequence). CDR3 region: CASAGPDRGGNTIYF. In DNA, the CDR3 is TGTGCCAGCGCAGGACCCGACAGGGGTGGAAACACCATATATTTT.

The CDR3 sequence is CASLDSYEQYF. In nucleotides, the CDR3 is TGTGCCAGCCTTGACAGCTACGAGCAGTACTTC. The chain recombines TRBV28 with TRBJ2-7, with D possibly being TRBD1 (5 bases). From germline, CDR1 is MDHEN and CDR2 SYDVKM. With 8 bases removed from V and 3 bases from J, the gap between germline ends came to 8 bases. This CDR3 is 11 amino acids long.

A single count supports this clone. The rearrangement joins TRBV11-2 to TRBJ2-5; TRBD1 matches 8 bases. This CDR3 spans 16 amino acids. The V and J ends lost 5 bases and 1 base, in that order; junction bases with no gene match: 9. Germline lookup yields CDR1 SGHAT and CDR2 FQNNGV. The CDR3 spells CASSLRQGTPQETQYF. CDR3 in DNA: TGTGCCAGCAGCCTGAGACAGGGGACTCCCCAAGAGACCCAGTACTTC.

The chain has TRBV30 and TRBJ1-2, with no clear D. CDR1 is GTSNPN, CDR2 SVGIG, per germline (reference sequence). The V end lost 2 bases, the J end lost 4 bases, and 17 bases lay between the germline ends. CDR3 length: 15 amino acids. The CDR3 reads CAWSSKPSEGYGYTF. CDR3 DNA sequence: TGTGCCTGGAGTTCGAAACCTTCCGAGGGCTATGGCTACACCTTC.